This T cell receptor beta chain was obtained from a study of radiation and T cells in renal cell carcinoma. From germline, CDR1 is LNHNV and CDR2 YYDKDF (reference sequence). V was cut by 1 base and J by 5 bases, with 11 bases left in between. There are 14 residues in the CDR3. A note on this clone: Its matching antigen is unknown.

Overall study findings and caveats: Top tumor clonotypes rose in blood 2 weeks post-radiation, then contracted.

Time point in this sample: blood 4 weeks post-SBRT, at nephrectomy. Treatment given: 15 Gy SBRT to primary tumor, nephrectomy 4 weeks later. Nephrectomy followed 15 Gy stereotactic body radiation by 4 weeks. The tumor was a clear cell renal cell carcinoma. Some clones are missing from TCRdb's copy, which holds only in-frame ones; the method was immunoSEQ multiplex PCR. This sample carries fewer than 200,000 clones, 88% of them seen once, and the ten largest clones take approximately 10%. The sample in question was blood, obtained from a patient whose treatment included radiotherapy and nephrectomy. This sequence joins TRBV15 and TRBJ2-5, with no clear D. This sequence was found in a woman in her fifties or sixties with renal cell carcinoma. DNA for the CDR3: TGTGCCACCAGCAGAGGGGGTAGCACGGAGACCCAGTACTTC. This gives the protein CATSRGGSTETQYF.